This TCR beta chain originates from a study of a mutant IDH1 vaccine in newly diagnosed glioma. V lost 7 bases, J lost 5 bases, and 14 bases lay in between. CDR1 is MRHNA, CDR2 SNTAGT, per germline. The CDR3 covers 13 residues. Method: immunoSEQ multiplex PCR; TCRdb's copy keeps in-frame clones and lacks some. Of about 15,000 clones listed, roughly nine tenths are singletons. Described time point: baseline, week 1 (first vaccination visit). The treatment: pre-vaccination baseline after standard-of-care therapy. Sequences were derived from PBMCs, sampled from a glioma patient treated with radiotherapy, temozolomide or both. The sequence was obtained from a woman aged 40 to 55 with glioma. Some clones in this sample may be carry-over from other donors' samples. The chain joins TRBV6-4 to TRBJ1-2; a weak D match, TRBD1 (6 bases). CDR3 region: CASNAGVGYGYTF. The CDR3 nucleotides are TGTGCCAGCAATGCAGGGGTCGGTTATGGCTACACCTTC.